This entry lists 5 T cell receptor beta chains sequenced from one sample in a study of blood T cell repertoires in COVID-19. The repertoire was sequenced with immunoSEQ multiplex PCR; TCRdb's copy has only in-frame clones and lacks some. Of about 120,000 clones listed, around nine tenths were seen once; the top ten hold around 10%. Sequenced: peripheral blood. The receptors shown here come from a woman in her sixties or seventies with COVID-19, enrolled during active disease.

This clone was counted a single time. The chain combines TRBV5-1 with TRBJ1-1; possible D gene TRBD1, 5 bases. Germline V lookup: CDR1 SGHRS, CDR2 YFSETQ. CDR3 length: 15 amino acids. Trimming left V 4 bases short and J 1 base short, with 14 bases between. DNA for the CDR3: TGCGCCAGCAGCCCTAATCAGGGAAAGAACACTGAAGCTTTCTTT. Its translation: CASSPNQGKNTEAFF.

The chain employs TRBV19 and TRBJ1-2; D remains unclear. The germline gives CDR1 LNHDA, CDR2 SQIVND (reference sequence). Trimming removed 3 bases from V and 0 bases from J, with 14 bases in between. The CDR3 is made up of 16 amino acids. The CDR3 DNA follows: TGTGCCAGTAGTATTGCCCAACCCGCGACTAACTATGGCTACACCTTC. Translation gives CASSIAQPATNYGYTF.

The chain links TRBV7-6 to TRBJ2-5, with TRBD1 matching 7 bases. The V and J ends lost 3 bases and 2 bases, in that order; junction bases with no gene match: 6. This CDR3 region has 15 residues. The germline V gene has CDR1 SGHVS and CDR2 FNYEAQ. CDR3 in amino acids: CASSFLGGQQETQYF. The CDR3 nucleotides are TGTGCCAGCAGCTTCCTAGGGGGCCAGCAAGAGACCCAGTACTTC.

This sequence joins TRBV19 and TRBJ1-6; D unclear. Deletions cut 3 bases from V and 12 bases from J, with 12 bases between. CDR3 length: 13 amino acids. Germline CDR1 reads LNHDA; CDR2 reads SQIVND (reference sequence). CDR3 region: CASSIGLDRPLHF. In nucleotides, the CDR3 is TGTGCCAGTAGTATCGGACTCGATCGACCCCTCCACTTT.

The chain employs TRBV3-1 (or the pseudogene TRBV3-2) and TRBJ1-6; TRBD1 is a possible D gene (5 bases). The V gene lost 1 base and the J gene lost 7 bases, with 8 bases spanning the gap. Germline CDR1 LGHDT, CDR2 YNNKEL (reference sequence). This CDR3 spans 14 amino acids. The CDR3 loop reads CASSQGQKNSPLHF. CDR3 DNA sequence: TGTGCCAGCAGCCAAGGACAGAAAAATTCACCCCTCCACTTT.